Listed here are 20 T cell receptor beta chains from one sample, sequenced in a study of blood T cell repertoires in COVID-19. TCRdb's copy holds only in-frame clones and misses some; the assay was immunoSEQ multiplex PCR. Here the sample spans about 300,000 clones, around 90% being singletons. The source material was PBMCs or T cells enriched from blood (not recorded which). The source of these receptors is a woman between 25 and 40 years old who had recovered from COVID-19.

The rearrangement links TRBV19 to TRBJ2-5, with a possible D match to TRBD2 (6 bases). Germline V lookup: CDR1 LNHDA, CDR2 SQIVND (reference sequence). Trimming cost V 6 bases and J 4 bases, with 12 bases left between them. The CDR3 spans 13 residues. CDR3 nucleotide sequence: TGTGCCAGTAGAGTCGGGGGAGGAGAGACCCAGTACTTC. This sequence encodes CASRVGGGETQYF. The variable domain in full, with the rest retrieved from reference TRBV19 and TRBJ2-5, is DGGITQSPKYLFRKEGQNVTLSCEQNLNHDAMYWYRQDPGQGLRLIYYSQIVNDFQKGDIAEGYSVSREKKESFPLTVTSAQKNPTAFYLCASRVGGGETQYFGPGTRLLVL.

The genes are TRBV27 and TRBJ2-2; a weak D match, TRBD1 (6 bases). V was trimmed by 3 bases and J by 1 base, leaving 9 bases between them. There are 15 residues in the CDR3. In germline, CDR1 is MNHEY, CDR2 SMNVEV (reference sequence). The CDR3 reads CASSFLGQNTGELFF. The CDR3 DNA follows: TGTGCCAGCAGTTTCCTGGGACAGAACACCGGGGAGCTGTTTTTT.

The genes are TRBV29-1 and TRBJ1-5; TRBD1 matches at 9 bases. In germline, CDR1 is SQVTM, CDR2 ANQGSEA. After removal of 7 bases from V and 0 bases from J, the junction contained 4 bases not matched to a gene. The CDR3 extends over 14 amino acids. The CDR3 protein is CSAGTGNSNQPQHF. CDR3 sequence (DNA): TGCAGCGCCGGGACAGGGAATAGCAATCAGCCCCAGCATTTT.

This chain uses TRBV30 with TRBJ1-2; perhaps TRBD1 as D (6 bases). Germline V gives CDR1 GTSNPN, CDR2 SVGIG (reference sequence). Between the trimmed V and J ends, which lost 0 bases and 4 bases, there was a span of 12 bases. The CDR3 is 14 residues long. Here the CDR3 reads CAWSVRTATYGYTF. The CDR3 bases are TGTGCCTGGAGTGTAAGGACAGCGACCTATGGCTACACCTTC.

This sequence joins TRBV7-3 and TRBJ1-1, with 9 positions matching TRBD1. CDR1 is SGHTA, CDR2 FQGTGA, per germline. Trimming cost V 5 bases and J 4 bases; bases outside gene matches: 8. This CDR3 comprises 15 residues. DNA for the CDR3: TGTGCCAGCAGCAGAAGTGGGGACAGGGCCACTGAAGCTTTCTTT. It yields the protein CASSRSGDRATEAFF. Filled out from reference TRBV7-3 and TRBJ1-1, the complete variable domain reads GAGVSQTPSNKVTEKGKYVELRCDPISGHTALYWYRQSLGQGPEFLIYFQGTGAADDSGLPNDRFFAVRPEGSVSTLKIQRTERGDSAVYLCASSRSGDRATEAFFGQGTRLTVV.

V usage is TRBV6-1 and J usage is TRBJ1-4; 8 nucleotides match TRBD1. V lost 2 bases to trimming and J lost 8 bases; unmatched junction nucleotides: 4. The CDR3 totals 14 residues. Germline lookup yields CDR1 MNHNS and CDR2 SASEGT. CDR3 sequence (DNA): TGTGCCAGCAGTGAAACAGGGGGAAGCGAAAAACTGTTTTTT. This codes for CASSETGGSEKLFF.

This chain connects TRBV6-5 to TRBJ2-5, with TRBD1 matching over 10 bases. Trimming took 6 bases from V and 2 from J; bases not matched to a gene: 6. CDR3 length: 15 amino acids. Germline V CDR1 and CDR2: MNHEY, SVGAGI. The CDR3 is CASRRDRGGQETQYF. The CDR3 DNA reads as TGTGCCAGCAGGAGGGACAGGGGAGGACAAGAGACCCAGTACTTC.

The chain uses TRBV12-3 or TRBV12-4 and TRBJ2-5, with D maybe TRBD1 (7 bases). There are 13 residues in the CDR3. V shed 7 bases and J shed 5 bases, with 14 bases lying between them. CDR3 region: CASTPAGGETQYF. Written as DNA, the CDR3 is TGTGCCAGCACTCCGGCAGGGGGGGAGACCCAGTACTTC.

The chain has TRBV7-9 and TRBJ1-2, with 9 bases that match TRBD1. V trimming: 7 bases; J trimming: 8 bases; junction bases outside the gene matches: 11. This CDR3 region has 14 residues. CDR1 and CDR2 from the germline V gene are SEHNR and FQNEAQ (reference sequence). In DNA, the CDR3 is TGTGCCAGCACCGGGACAGGGATTTTTGTCGGCTACACCTTC. It specifies CASTGTGIFVGYTF.

The chain recombines TRBV11-3 with TRBJ1-1, with D unresolved. Trimming took 1 base from V and 5 from J, leaving 14 bases between them. CDR1 and CDR2 (germline): SGHNT, YENEEA. The CDR3 has 15 amino acids. CDR3 nucleotide sequence: TGTGCCAGCAGCTTAGTTGGACCCTCGGGAACTGAAGCTTTCTTT. Translating it yields CASSLVGPSGTEAFF.

The gene calls are TRBV3-1 (or the pseudogene TRBV3-2) and TRBJ2-5; D remains ambiguous. This CDR3 spans 14 amino acids. Germline loops: CDR1 LGHDT, CDR2 YNNKEL (reference sequence). V was cut by 5 bases and J by 5 bases, with 15 bases left in between. The CDR3 loop is CASSTPGEFETQYF. CDR3 sequence (DNA): TGTGCCAGCAGCACGCCCGGAGAATTTGAGACCCAGTACTTC.

The chain combines TRBV4-2 with TRBJ1-6, with 7 bases fitting TRBD1. The ends lost 4 bases at V and 7 bases at J; junction bases unmatched: 13. This CDR3 spans 17 amino acids. Germline V CDR1 and CDR2: LGHNA, YNFKEQ. Here the CDR3 reads CASSRSWLTGKNSPLHF. The CDR3 DNA is TGTGCCAGCAGCCGTTCTTGGTTGACAGGGAAGAATTCACCCCTCCACTTT.

The rearrangement joins TRBV14 to TRBJ1-3; 9 positions agree with TRBD1. The trim removed 2 bases at V and 2 bases at J, leaving 4 bases unmatched. Per the germline V gene, CDR1 is SGHDN and CDR2 is FVKESK. CDR3 size: 16 residues. The CDR3 is CASSQHRGQAGNTIYF. The DNA of the CDR3 is TGTGCCAGCAGCCAACACAGGGGGCAGGCTGGAAACACCATATATTTT. Drawing the rest from reference TRBV14 and TRBJ1-3, the complete variable domain is EAGVTQFPSHSVIEKGQTVTLRCDPISGHDNLYWYRRVMGKEIKFLLHFVKESKQDESGMPNNRFLAERTGGTYSTLKVQPAELEDSGVYFCASSQHRGQAGNTIYFGEGSWLTVV.

V and J are TRBV6-6 and TRBJ2-1, with 9 bases aligning to TRBD2. J gave up 9 bases and V 5 bases, and 5 bases lay outside the gene matches. This CDR3 comprises 13 residues. Germline V gene sequence: CDR1 MNHNY, CDR2 SVGAGI (reference sequence). CDR3 in DNA: TGTGCCAGCAGTAGCGGGGGGCACCCTGAGCAGTTCTTC. Translating it yields CASSSGGHPEQFF.

In this sample, this clone turned up once. This chain uses TRBV30 with TRBJ2-5; D unresolved. V was cut by 1 base and J by 2 bases, with 8 bases left in between. The germline gives CDR1 GTSNPN, CDR2 SVGIG (reference sequence). The CDR3 loop spans 13 amino acids. CDR3 sequence reads: CAWSGFQQETQYF. CDR3 in DNA: TGTGCCTGGAGTGGGTTTCAGCAAGAGACCCAGTACTTC. Variable domain in full (rest from reference TRBV30 and TRBJ2-5): SQTIHQWPATLVQPVGSPLSLECTVEGTSNPNLYWYRQAAGRGLQLLFYSVGIGQISSEVPQNLSASRPQDRQFILSSKKLLLSDSGFYLCAWSGFQQETQYFGPGTRLLVL.

As regards this clone: Other nucleotide sequences from this sample produce the same CDR3. V and J are TRBV3-1 (or the pseudogene TRBV3-2) and TRBJ1-1, with D possibly being TRBD1 (5 bases). The CDR3 contains 14 residues. Trimming stripped 0 bases from V and 3 bases from J, with 8 bases between. The germline gives CDR1 LGHDT, CDR2 YNNKEL (reference sequence). This CDR3 reads CASSQESGDTEAFF. DNA for the CDR3: TGTGCCAGCAGCCAAGAATCGGGGGACACTGAAGCTTTCTTT.

This clone came up a few times. The V call is TRBV9, the J call TRBJ1-6; D is undetermined. CDR3 length: 15 amino acids. V lost 0 bases and J lost 6, with 10 bases in between. Germline assignment: CDR1 SGDLS and CDR2 YYNGEE. The CDR3 nucleotides are TGTGCCAGCAGCGTAGGGGGAGGTCTTAATTCACCCCTCCACTTT. Encoded protein: CASSVGGGLNSPLHF.

The gene calls are TRBV9 and TRBJ1-1; 8 bases match TRBD1. The CDR3 is made up of 15 amino acids. In germline, CDR1 is SGDLS, CDR2 YYNGEE. The V gene end was trimmed by 2 bases and the J gene end by 3 bases; junction bases not matched to a gene: 6. Here the CDR3 DNA reads TGTGCCAGCAGCGTGGGACAGGCGGGTCACACTGAAGCTTTCTTT. Translating gives CASSVGQAGHTEAFF.

The chain has TRBV5-1 and TRBJ2-2; weak D call: TRBD1 (5 bases). Germline CDR1 and CDR2: SGHRS and YFSETQ. Trimming pared 0 bases from V and 1 base from J, leaving 10 bases between. This CDR3 region has 16 residues. CDR3 sequence: CASSLDQGWNTGELFF. The CDR3 DNA reads TGCGCCAGCAGCTTGGACCAGGGATGGAACACCGGGGAGCTGTTTTTT.

This clone appeared once. In DNA form, the CDR3 reads TGTGCCAGCAGCCAGACACAGGGGGCGATCGATGGCTACACCTTC. Translating it yields CASSQTQGAIDGYTF. The chain has TRBV3-1 (or the pseudogene TRBV3-2) and TRBJ1-2, with 9 positions matching TRBD1. The junction had 8 bases not matched to a gene; V was cut back by 3 bases and J by 6 bases. The CDR3 consists of 15 residues. Germline V gene lookup returns CDR1 LGHDT and CDR2 YNNKEL (reference sequence).